The 28 T cell receptor beta chains reported below all come from one sample, sequenced in a study of T cells after somatic rescue of genetic block (dated by TCRdb to 2020 to 2021). Libraries came from the immunoSEQ multiplex PCR assay. In TCRdb, the immuneACCESS table is reduced to in-frame sequences with V and J assigned. These tables do not hold every clone; where another copy was compared, an unresolved V gene accounts for under half, and the others remain unexplained. Present in this sample are roughly 11,000 clones, around 67% of which were seen just once. Of the sample, 20% to 25% falls within the top ten clones. Sequencing was performed on peripheral blood mononuclear cells (PBMCs). The origin of the receptors is a boy between 10 and 17 years old.

J is TRBJ1-1 and V is TRBV13; 8 bases line up with TRBD1. The CDR3 consists of 15 residues. V lost 5 bases and J lost 6; bases outside the gene matches: 11. Germline CDR1 PRHDT, CDR2 FYEKMQ (reference sequence). Here the CDR3 DNA reads TGTGCCAGCAGCGCCACGGACAGGGTTGTTCCTGAAGCTTTCTTT. Translated, it gives CASSATDRVVPEAFF.

The rearrangement uses TRBV19 and TRBJ2-1; 9 bases match TRBD2. CDR1 LNHDA and CDR2 SQIVND come from the germline V gene (reference sequence). The trim removed 5 bases at V and 9 bases at J, leaving 11 bases unmatched. This CDR3 spans 15 amino acids. The CDR3 DNA reads TGTGCCAGTAGTTCCGACGCGGGGGGGGCCGTTGAGCAGTTCTTC. Translated, it gives CASSSDAGGAVEQFF.

This clone ranks as medium-sized. The rearrangement links TRBV29-1 to TRBJ2-7; D ambiguous. The V gene lost 4 bases and the J gene lost 3 bases, with 16 bases spanning the gap. From germline, CDR1 is SQVTM and CDR2 ANQGSEA. The CDR3 totals 14 residues. As DNA, the CDR3 is TGCAGCGTTGTCCTCACTCTCGGAGACTACGAGCAGTACTTC. As protein: CSVVLTLGDYEQYF.

This clone was seen a single time. The chain has TRBV2 and TRBJ2-7; 12 nucleotides align to TRBD1. This CDR3 is 13 amino acids long. V gave up 8 bases and J gave up 5 bases; unmatched junction bases: 4. Germline CDR1 and CDR2: SNHLY and FYNNEI. The CDR3 protein is CASPGQGAHEQYF. The DNA for the CDR3 is TGTGCCAGCCCGGGACAGGGGGCCCACGAGCAGTACTTC.

This sequence joins TRBV7-9 and TRBJ1-1, with D tentatively TRBD1 (5 bases). The CDR3 runs 16 residues. Germline V gene sequence: CDR1 SEHNR, CDR2 FQNEAQ (reference sequence). Deletions cut 2 bases from V and 6 bases from J, with 19 bases between. The CDR3 sequence: CASSLNFVGERSEAFF. CDR3 bases: TGTGCCAGCAGCTTAAATTTCGTAGGGGAGCGGTCTGAAGCTTTCTTT.

J is TRBJ2-1 and V is TRBV19; D is unclear. The CDR3 has 13 residues. V was pared by 3 bases and J by 7 bases, with 10 bases between. The V gene's germline CDR1 is LNHDA and CDR2 SQIVND (reference sequence). The CDR3 spells CASSMIGWNEQFF. The CDR3 DNA sequence: TGTGCCAGTAGTATGATTGGCTGGAATGAGCAGTTCTTC. Looking up the rest from reference TRBV19 and TRBJ2-1 gives the full variable domain: DGGITQSPKYLFRKEGQNVTLSCEQNLNHDAMYWYRQDPGQGLRLIYYSQIVNDFQKGDIAEGYSVSREKKESFPLTVTSAQKNPTAFYLCASSMIGWNEQFFGPGTRLTVL.

V and J are TRBV9 and TRBJ2-3; TRBD2 matches at 7 bases. Germline CDR1 and CDR2: SGDLS and YYNGEE. This CDR3 is 16 amino acids long. Trimming removed 4 bases from V and 1 base from J; junction bases left unmatched: 9. The CDR3 protein is CASSPLGGTGTDTQYF. Here the CDR3 DNA reads TGTGCCAGCAGCCCCCTCGGGGGGACTGGCACAGATACGCAGTATTTT.

The chain links TRBV28 to TRBJ1-3, with D possibly matching TRBD1 (5 bases). Germline V gene lookup returns CDR1 MDHEN and CDR2 SYDVKM. The ends were cut back, 4 bases at V and 7 bases at J, with 17 bases in the middle. CDR3 length equals 15 residues. The CDR3 protein is CASSSHSPPGNTIYF. The CDR3 coding sequence is TGTGCCAGCAGTTCTCACAGTCCACCAGGGAACACCATATATTTT.

CDR3 nucleotide sequence: TGTGCCTGGAGTGTAGAAGGGGCTTGGAGGAACACTGAAGCTTTCTTT. It encodes CAWSVEGAWRNTEAFF. The chain couples TRBV30 to TRBJ1-1; D may be TRBD1 (5 bases). The CDR3 covers 16 residues. V was pared by 0 bases and J by 1 base, with 15 bases between. The germline V gene encodes CDR1 GTSNPN and CDR2 SVGIG (reference sequence).

J is TRBJ1-4 and V is TRBV11-3; D may be TRBD1 (5 bases). From germline, CDR1 is SGHNT and CDR2 YENEEA. The CDR3 length is 14 residues. V was clipped by 2 bases and J by 8 bases, with 12 bases between them. The CDR3 spells CASSLIRGCEKLFF. As DNA, the CDR3 is TGTGCCAGCAGCTTAATAAGGGGCTGCGAAAAACTGTTTTTT.

V usage is TRBV6-1 and J usage is TRBJ2-4, with unresolved D. The length of the CDR3 is 13 residues. The V end was cut by 0 bases, the J end by 11 bases, with 11 bases between. Germline-derived CDR1 and CDR2 are MNHNS and SASEGT. CDR3: CASSEAPLPLQYF. Here the CDR3 DNA reads TGTGCCAGCAGTGAAGCGCCCCTCCCTCTTCAGTACTTC.

Only one count was recorded for this clone. The chain employs TRBV2 and TRBJ2-5; D gene ambiguous. The assigned J gene may be wrong: the sequence end matches TRBJ2-7 better. Per the germline V gene, CDR1 is SNHLY and CDR2 is FYNNEI. This CDR3 region has 12 residues. The CDR3 region has the DNA TGTGCCAGTACAGCCGCGGCCTACGAGCAGTACTTC. It is translated as CASTAAAYEQYF.

This clone was observed a few times. V and J are TRBV30 and TRBJ2-7; no clear D gene. Germline V lookup: CDR1 GTSNPN, CDR2 SVGIG (reference sequence). The CDR3 spans 12 residues. The V and J ends lost 0 bases and 6 bases respectively, with 9 bases between them. CDR3 nucleotide sequence: TGTGCCTGGAGTGTACCCCCTGCCGAGCAGTACTTC. It translates to CAWSVPPAEQYF. The variable domain in full, completed from reference TRBV30 and TRBJ2-7, reads SQTIHQWPATLVQPVGSPLSLECTVEGTSNPNLYWYRQAAGRGLQLLFYSVGIGQISSEVPQNLSASRPQDRQFILSSKKLLLSDSGFYLCAWSVPPAEQYFGPGTRLTVT.

This chain uses TRBV6-5 with TRBJ2-7; D is uncertain. This CDR3 is 12 amino acids long. The V gene lost 2 bases and the J gene lost 3 bases, with 5 bases spanning the gap. Germline V gene sequence: CDR1 MNHEY, CDR2 SVGAGI. Here the CDR3 reads CASSYVDYEQYF. Written as DNA, the CDR3 is TGTGCCAGCAGTTACGTGGACTACGAGCAGTACTTC.

This clone was seen a single time. The chain carries TRBV6-5 and TRBJ2-2; 8 nucleotides line up with TRBD1. This CDR3 region has 16 residues. V was clipped by 2 bases and J by 1 base; unmatched bases: 3. Germline CDR1 reads MNHEY; CDR2 reads SVGAGI. CDR3 region: CASSYGTGVNTGELFF. The CDR3 DNA sequence: TGTGCCAGCAGTTACGGGACAGGAGTGAACACCGGGGAGCTGTTTTTT.

The CDR3 region is CATSLQDFRTDTQYF. The DNA for the CDR3 is TGTGCCACCAGCCTTCAGGACTTTCGCACAGATACGCAGTATTTT. The chain uses TRBV19 and TRBJ2-3; TRBD2 is a possible D gene (5 bases). CDR1 is LNHDA, CDR2 SQIVND, per germline (reference sequence). The V and J ends lost 10 bases and 1 base respectively, with 18 bases between them. The CDR3 runs to 15 residues.

This clone has only one observation. The J gene is TRBJ1-1, the V gene TRBV6-5; possibly TRBD1 for D (5 bases). V was clipped by 6 bases and J by 0 bases, with 14 bases between them. CDR1 MNHEY and CDR2 SVGAGI come from the germline V gene. The CDR3 runs to 15 residues. The CDR3 sequence is CASSQSGRMNTEAFF. DNA of the CDR3: TGTGCCAGCAGCCAGTCGGGACGAATGAACACTGAAGCTTTCTTT.

J is TRBJ2-7 and V is TRBV19; D ambiguous. Germline CDR1 and CDR2: LNHDA and SQIVND (reference sequence). CDR3 length equals 11 residues. The V gene lost 5 bases and the J gene lost 6 bases, with 8 bases spanning the gap. The CDR3 nucleotides are TGTGCCAGTAGTTCTGCGTCCGAGCAGTACTTC. Residues: CASSSASEQYF.

This clone has more than one count but fewer than ten. The chain is built from TRBV10-2 and TRBJ2-7; possible D gene TRBD1, 5 bases. With 5 bases removed from V and 3 bases from J, the gap between germline ends came to 8 bases. The CDR3 totals 12 residues. CDR1 and CDR2 from the germline V gene are WSHSY and SAAADI. The CDR3 DNA is TGCGCCAGCAGTAAGACAGACTACGAGCAGTACTTC. Amino acid sequence: CASSKTDYEQYF.

This clone is labeled as medium-sized. The CDR3 coding sequence is TGTGCCACCAGCCCCAGGGCTCCCGACTCTGGGGCCAACGTCCTGACTTTC. Its translation: CATSPRAPDSGANVLTF. This rearrangement joins TRBV15 to TRBJ2-6; D possibly corresponds to TRBD1 (5 bases). Germline loops: CDR1 LNHNV, CDR2 YYDKDF (reference sequence). V was clipped by 5 bases and J by 0 bases, with 14 bases between them. The CDR3 contains 17 residues.

The chain combines TRBV7-2 with TRBJ2-7, with D possibly matching TRBD2 (6 bases). Trimming took off 3 bases at V and 6 bases at J, with 12 bases between the two ends. The germline CDR1 and CDR2 sequences are SGHTA and FQGNSA. The CDR3 spans 13 residues. The CDR3 reads CASSFRTIPEQYF. For the CDR3, the DNA is TGTGCCAGCAGCTTTCGGACTATCCCCGAGCAGTACTTC.

The chain carries TRBV28 and TRBJ2-2, with 10 bases matching TRBD1. The CDR3 is made up of 20 amino acids. CDR1 and CDR2 (germline): MDHEN, SYDVKM. V was clipped by 6 bases and J by 0 bases; unmatched bases: 16. The CDR3 DNA reads as TGTGCCAGCAGATTCCCGGACAGGGGGGTTTTGATCCCGAACACCGGGGAGCTGTTTTTT. Translated: CASRFPDRGVLIPNTGELFF.

This chain connects TRBV14 to TRBJ2-7; D is unresolved. CDR3 length: 12 amino acids. V was clipped by 0 bases and J by 9 bases, with 9 bases between them. The germline gives CDR1 SGHDN, CDR2 FVKESK. As DNA, the CDR3 is TGTGCCAGCAGCCAAGATAGGGCGCGGCAGTACTTC. This sequence encodes CASSQDRARQYF.

This chain links TRBV7-9 with TRBJ2-4, with 13 bases lining up with TRBD2. Germline values: CDR1 SEHNR, CDR2 FQNEAQ (reference sequence). This CDR3 is built from 17 residues. V was pared by 8 bases and J by 4 bases, with 11 bases of the junction left unmatched. The CDR3 DNA reads TGTGCCAGCCCCCTTACTCTACTAGCGGGAGGGAAAAACATTCAGTACTTC. The encoded protein is CASPLTLLAGGKNIQYF.

The rearrangement uses TRBV4-2 and TRBJ1-6; no clear D gene. Germline-derived CDR1 and CDR2 are LGHNA and YNFKEQ. There are 16 residues in the CDR3. V lost 0 bases and J lost 8, with 14 bases in between. The CDR3 loop reads CASSQDRRSSDSPLHF. Written as DNA, the CDR3 is TGTGCCAGCAGCCAAGATCGTAGGAGTTCTGATTCACCCCTCCACTTT.

The CDR3 is CASSIQDGPYEQYF. The CDR3 DNA reads TGTGCCAGCAGCATTCAGGACGGACCTTACGAGCAGTACTTC. This chain links TRBV11-2 with TRBJ2-7; D is unresolved. Per the germline V gene, CDR1 is SGHAT and CDR2 is FQNNGV. Trimming removed 5 bases at V and 4 bases at J, with 15 bases between. The CDR3 contains 14 residues.

V usage is TRBV5-1 and J usage is TRBJ2-3; 8 bases fit TRBD2. Germline loops: CDR1 SGHRS, CDR2 YFSETQ. The J segment lost 5 bases and the V segment lost 4 bases, leaving 6 bases of the junction unmatched. This CDR3 region has 14 residues. CDR3 residues: CASSPAGAVDTQYF. The CDR3 DNA is TGCGCCAGCAGCCCAGCGGGGGCTGTAGATACGCAGTATTTT.

The rearrangement links TRBV5-1 to TRBJ2-3; D gene unclear. The CDR3 contains 11 residues. Germline V CDR1 and CDR2: SGHRS, YFSETQ. The V gene lost 2 bases and the J gene lost 3 bases, with 1 base spanning the gap. CDR3 protein: CASSLTDTQYF. Here the CDR3 DNA reads TGCGCCAGCAGCTTAACAGATACGCAGTATTTT.